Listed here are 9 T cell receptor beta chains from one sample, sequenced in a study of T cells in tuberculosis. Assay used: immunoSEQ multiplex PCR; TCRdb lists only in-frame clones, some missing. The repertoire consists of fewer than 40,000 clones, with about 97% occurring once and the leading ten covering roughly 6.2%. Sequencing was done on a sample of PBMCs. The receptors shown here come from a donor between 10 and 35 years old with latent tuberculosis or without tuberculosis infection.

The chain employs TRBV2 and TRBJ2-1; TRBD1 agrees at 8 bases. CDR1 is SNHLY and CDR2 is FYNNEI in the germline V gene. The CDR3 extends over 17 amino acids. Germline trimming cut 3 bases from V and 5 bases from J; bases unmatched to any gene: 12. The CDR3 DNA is TGTGCCAGCAGTGACAGGGGACAGGTGAGATTCGACAATGAGCAGTTCTTC. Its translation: CASSDRGQVRFDNEQFF.

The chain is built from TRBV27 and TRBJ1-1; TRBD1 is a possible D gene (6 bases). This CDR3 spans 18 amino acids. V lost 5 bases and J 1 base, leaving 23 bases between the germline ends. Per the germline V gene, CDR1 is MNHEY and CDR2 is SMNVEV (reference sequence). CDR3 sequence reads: CASSPLPTGPEENTEAFF. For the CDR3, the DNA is TGTGCCAGCAGTCCCCTGCCGACAGGACCGGAGGAGAACACTGAAGCTTTCTTT.

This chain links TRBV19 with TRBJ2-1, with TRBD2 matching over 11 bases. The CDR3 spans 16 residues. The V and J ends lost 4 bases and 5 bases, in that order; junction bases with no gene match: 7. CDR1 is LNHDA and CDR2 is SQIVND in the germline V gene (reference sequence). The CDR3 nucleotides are TGTGCCAGTAGTAGGTCTAGCGGGAGGACAAACAATGAGCAGTTCTTC. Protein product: CASSRSSGRTNNEQFF.

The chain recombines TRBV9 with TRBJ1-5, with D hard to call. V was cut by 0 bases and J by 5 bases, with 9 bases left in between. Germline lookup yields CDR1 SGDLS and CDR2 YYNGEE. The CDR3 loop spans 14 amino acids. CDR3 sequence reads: CASSVVGGYQPQHF. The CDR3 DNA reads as TGTGCCAGCAGCGTAGTCGGCGGGTATCAGCCCCAGCATTTT.

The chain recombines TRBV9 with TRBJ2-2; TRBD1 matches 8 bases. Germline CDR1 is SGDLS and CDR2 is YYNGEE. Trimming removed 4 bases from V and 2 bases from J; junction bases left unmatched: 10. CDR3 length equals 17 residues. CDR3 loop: CASSNPRDRLNTGELFF. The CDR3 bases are TGTGCCAGCAGCAACCCCCGGGACAGGCTAAACACCGGGGAGCTGTTTTTT.

The CDR3 loop is CASSYSPSGVYEQYF. The CDR3 region has the DNA TGTGCCAGCAGTTACTCCCCTAGCGGGGTGTACGAGCAGTACTTC. The chain carries TRBV6-5 and TRBJ2-7; 9 bases are shared with TRBD2. The germline gives CDR1 MNHEY, CDR2 SVGAGI. The ends lost 0 bases at V and 4 bases at J; junction bases unmatched: 4. This CDR3 is 15 amino acids long.

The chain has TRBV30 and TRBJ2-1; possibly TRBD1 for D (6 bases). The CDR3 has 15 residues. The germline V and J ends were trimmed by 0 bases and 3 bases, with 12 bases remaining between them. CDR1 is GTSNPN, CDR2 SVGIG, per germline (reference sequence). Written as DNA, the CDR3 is TGTGCCTGGAGTGTGGCAGGGGCATACTACAATGAGCAGTTCTTC. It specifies CAWSVAGAYYNEQFF. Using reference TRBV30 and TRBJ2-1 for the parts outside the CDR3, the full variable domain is SQTIHQWPATLVQPVGSPLSLECTVEGTSNPNLYWYRQAAGRGLQLLFYSVGIGQISSEVPQNLSASRPQDRQFILSSKKLLLSDSGFYLCAWSVAGAYYNEQFFGPGTRLTVL.

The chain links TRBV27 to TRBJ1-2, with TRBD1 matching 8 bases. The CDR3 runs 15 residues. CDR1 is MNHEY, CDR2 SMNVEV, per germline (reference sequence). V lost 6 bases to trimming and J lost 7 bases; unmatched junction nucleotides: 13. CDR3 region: CASRKKLQGGGGYTF. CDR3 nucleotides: TGTGCCAGCAGAAAAAAGCTACAGGGGGGGGGTGGCTACACCTTC.

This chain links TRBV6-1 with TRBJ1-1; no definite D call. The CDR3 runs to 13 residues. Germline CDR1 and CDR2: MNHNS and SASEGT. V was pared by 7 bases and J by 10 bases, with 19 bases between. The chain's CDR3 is CASTGQPPLGAFF. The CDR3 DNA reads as TGTGCCAGCACTGGGCAGCCTCCCCTTGGAGCTTTCTTT.